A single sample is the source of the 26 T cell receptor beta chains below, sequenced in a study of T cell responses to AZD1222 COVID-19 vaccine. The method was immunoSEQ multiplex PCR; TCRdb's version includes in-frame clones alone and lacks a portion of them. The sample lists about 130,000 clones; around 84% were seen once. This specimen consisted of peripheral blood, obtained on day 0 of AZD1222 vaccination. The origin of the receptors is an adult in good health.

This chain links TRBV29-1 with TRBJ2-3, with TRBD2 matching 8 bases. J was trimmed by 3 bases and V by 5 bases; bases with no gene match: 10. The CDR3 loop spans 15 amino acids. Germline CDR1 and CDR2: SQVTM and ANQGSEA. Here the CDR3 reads CSVLPRGGRTDTQYF. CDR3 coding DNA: TGCAGCGTTTTACCTCGGGGGGGCCGAACAGATACGCAGTATTTT.

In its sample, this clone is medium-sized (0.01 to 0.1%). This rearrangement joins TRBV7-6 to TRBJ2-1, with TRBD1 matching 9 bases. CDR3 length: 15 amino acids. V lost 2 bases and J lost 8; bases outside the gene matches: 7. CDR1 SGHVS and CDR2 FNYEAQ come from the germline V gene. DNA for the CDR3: TGTGCCAGCAGCTTATCGGACAGGGGTTTGGATGAGCAGTTCTTC. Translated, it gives CASSLSDRGLDEQFF.

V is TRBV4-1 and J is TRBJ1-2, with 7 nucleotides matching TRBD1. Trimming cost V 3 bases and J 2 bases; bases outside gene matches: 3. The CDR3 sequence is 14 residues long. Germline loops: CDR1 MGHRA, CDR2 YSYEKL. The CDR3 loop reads CASSHTQGNYGYTF. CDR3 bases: TGCGCCAGCAGCCACACACAGGGGAACTATGGCTACACCTTC.

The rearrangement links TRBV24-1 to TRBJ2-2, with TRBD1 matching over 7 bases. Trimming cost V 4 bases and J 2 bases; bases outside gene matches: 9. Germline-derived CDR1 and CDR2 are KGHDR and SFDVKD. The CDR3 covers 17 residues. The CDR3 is CATSDQRRGINTGELFF. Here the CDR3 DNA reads TGTGCCACCAGTGACCAACGCAGGGGGATTAACACCGGGGAGCTGTTTTTT.

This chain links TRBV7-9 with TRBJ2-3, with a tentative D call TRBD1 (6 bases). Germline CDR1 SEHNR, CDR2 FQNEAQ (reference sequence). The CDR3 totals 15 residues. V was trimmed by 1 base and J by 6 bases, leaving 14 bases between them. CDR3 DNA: TGTGCCAGCAGCTTAGGTTGGGGGCCGGCGGATACGCAGTATTTT. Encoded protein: CASSLGWGPADTQYF.

The DNA of the CDR3 is TGTGCCAGCAGTGGGACTAGCGGGGGGCTGGGAACCGGGGAGCTGTTTTTT. The encoded protein is CASSGTSGGLGTGELFF. This sequence joins TRBV2 and TRBJ2-2; TRBD2 matches at 14 bases. CDR1 and CDR2 (germline): SNHLY, FYNNEI. The CDR3 contains 17 residues. The junction had 6 bases not matched to a gene; V was cut back by 4 bases and J by 5 bases. Full variable domain (rest looked up from reference TRBV2 and TRBJ2-2): EPEVTQTPSHQVTQMGQEVILRCVPISNHLYFYWYRQILGQKVEFLVSFYNNEISEKSEIFDDQFSVERPDGSNFTLKIRSTKLEDSAMYFCASSGTSGGLGTGELFFGEGSRLTVL.

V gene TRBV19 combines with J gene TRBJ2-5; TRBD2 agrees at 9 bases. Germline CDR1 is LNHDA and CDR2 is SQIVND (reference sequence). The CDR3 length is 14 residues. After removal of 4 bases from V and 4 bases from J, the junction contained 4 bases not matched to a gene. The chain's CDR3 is CASSTGSGGETQYF. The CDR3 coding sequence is TGTGCCAGTAGTACTGGTAGCGGGGGAGAGACCCAGTACTTC.

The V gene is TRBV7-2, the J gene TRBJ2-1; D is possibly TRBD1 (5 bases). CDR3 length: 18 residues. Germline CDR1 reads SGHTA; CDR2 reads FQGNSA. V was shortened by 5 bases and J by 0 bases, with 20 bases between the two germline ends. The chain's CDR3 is CASSDRSMGLSSYNEQFF. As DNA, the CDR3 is TGTGCCAGCAGCGACCGGTCTATGGGGCTCAGCTCCTACAATGAGCAGTTCTTC.

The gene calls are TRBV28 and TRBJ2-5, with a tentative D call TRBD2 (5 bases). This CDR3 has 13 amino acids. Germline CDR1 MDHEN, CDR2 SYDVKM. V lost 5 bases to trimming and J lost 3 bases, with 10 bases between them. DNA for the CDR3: TGTGCCAGCAGTAACGCCGGGGAAGAGACCCAGTACTTC. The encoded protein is CASSNAGEETQYF. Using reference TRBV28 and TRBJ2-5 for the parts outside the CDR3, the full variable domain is DVKVTQSSRYLVKRTGEKVFLECVQDMDHENMFWYRQDPGLGLRLIYFSYDVKMKEKGDIPEGYSVSREKKERFSLILESASTNQTSMYLCASSNAGEETQYFGPGTRLLVL.

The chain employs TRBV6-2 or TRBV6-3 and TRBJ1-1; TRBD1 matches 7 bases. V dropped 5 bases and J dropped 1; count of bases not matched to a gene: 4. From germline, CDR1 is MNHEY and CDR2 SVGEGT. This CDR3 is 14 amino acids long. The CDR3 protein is CASSQDRPNTEAFF. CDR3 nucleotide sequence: TGTGCCAGCAGTCAGGACAGGCCGAACACTGAAGCTTTCTTT.

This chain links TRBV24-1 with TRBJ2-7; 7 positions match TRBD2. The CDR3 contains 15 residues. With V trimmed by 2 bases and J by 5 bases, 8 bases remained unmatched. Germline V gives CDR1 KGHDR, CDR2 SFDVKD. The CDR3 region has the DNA TGTGCCACCAGTGATTGGGCACGGGGGGTACACGAGCAGTACTTC. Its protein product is CATSDWARGVHEQYF.

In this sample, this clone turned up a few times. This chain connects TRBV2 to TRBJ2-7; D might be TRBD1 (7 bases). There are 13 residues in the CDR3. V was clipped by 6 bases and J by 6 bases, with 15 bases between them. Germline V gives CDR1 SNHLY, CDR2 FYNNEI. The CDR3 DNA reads TGTGCCAGCAGGGAGGGGGCCCCCGGCGAGCAGTACTTC. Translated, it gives CASREGAPGEQYF.

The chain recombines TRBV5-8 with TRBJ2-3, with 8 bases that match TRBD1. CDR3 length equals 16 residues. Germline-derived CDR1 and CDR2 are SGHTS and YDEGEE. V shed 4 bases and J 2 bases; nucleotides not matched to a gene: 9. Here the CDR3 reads CASSPGTGSNTDTQYF. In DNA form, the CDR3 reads TGTGCCAGCAGCCCCGGGACAGGATCTAACACAGATACGCAGTATTTT.

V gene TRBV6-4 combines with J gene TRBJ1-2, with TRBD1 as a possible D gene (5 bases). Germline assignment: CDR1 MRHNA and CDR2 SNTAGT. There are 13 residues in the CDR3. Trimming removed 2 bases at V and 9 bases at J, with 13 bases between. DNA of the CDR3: TGTGCCAGCAGTGACCAGGGAGTCGGGAGCTACACCTTC. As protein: CASSDQGVGSYTF.

CDR3 residues: CASSDLGTPQQFF. DNA for the CDR3: TGTGCCAGCAGTGATCTCGGGACTCCCCAGCAGTTCTTC. The genes are TRBV2 and TRBJ2-1, with D possibly being TRBD2 (6 bases). This CDR3 contains 13 residues. Trimming pared 3 bases from V and 11 bases from J, leaving 14 bases between. Germline values: CDR1 SNHLY, CDR2 FYNNEI.

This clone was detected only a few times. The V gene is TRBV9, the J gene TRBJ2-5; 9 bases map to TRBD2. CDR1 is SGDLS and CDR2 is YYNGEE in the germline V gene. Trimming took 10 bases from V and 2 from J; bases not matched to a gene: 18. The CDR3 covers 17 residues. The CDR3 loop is CACCVWRGGPLQETQYF. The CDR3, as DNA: TGTGCCTGCTGCGTATGGCGGGGGGGTCCCTTACAAGAGACCCAGTACTTC.

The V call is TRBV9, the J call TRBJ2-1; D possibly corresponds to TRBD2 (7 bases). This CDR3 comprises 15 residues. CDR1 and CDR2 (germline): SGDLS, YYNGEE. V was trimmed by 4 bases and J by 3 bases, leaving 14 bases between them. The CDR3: CASSSGGQYYNEQFF. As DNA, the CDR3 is TGTGCCAGCAGCTCGGGGGGCCAGTACTACAATGAGCAGTTCTTC.

In DNA, the CDR3 is TGCGCCAGCAGCCAATACAGGGTTAGCAATCAGCCCCAGCATTTT. Protein: CASSQYRVSNQPQHF. The rearrangement uses TRBV4-1 and TRBJ1-5; possibly TRBD1 for D (6 bases). Germline V CDR1 and CDR2: MGHRA, YSYEKL. Trimming removed 2 bases from V and 0 bases from J, with 8 bases in between. This CDR3 has 15 residues.

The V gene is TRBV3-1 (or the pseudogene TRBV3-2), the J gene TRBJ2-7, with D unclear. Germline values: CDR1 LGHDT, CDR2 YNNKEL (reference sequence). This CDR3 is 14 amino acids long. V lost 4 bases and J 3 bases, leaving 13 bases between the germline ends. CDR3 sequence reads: CASSPPSRNYEQYF. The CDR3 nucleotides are TGTGCCAGCAGCCCCCCCTCACGGAACTACGAGCAGTACTTC.

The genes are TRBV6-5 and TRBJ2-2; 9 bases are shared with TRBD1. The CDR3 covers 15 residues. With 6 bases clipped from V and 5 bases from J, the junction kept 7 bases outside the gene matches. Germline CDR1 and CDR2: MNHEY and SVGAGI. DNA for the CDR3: TGTGCCAGCAGCCAGGGGACAGGGAGTACCGGGGAGCTGTTTTTT. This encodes CASSQGTGSTGELFF.

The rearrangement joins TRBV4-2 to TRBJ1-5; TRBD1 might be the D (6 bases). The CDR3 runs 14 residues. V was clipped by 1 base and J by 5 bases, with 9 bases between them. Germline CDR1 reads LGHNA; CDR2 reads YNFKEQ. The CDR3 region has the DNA TGTGCCAGCAGCCAAGGAGCAGGGGATCAGCCCCAGCATTTT. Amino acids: CASSQGAGDQPQHF.

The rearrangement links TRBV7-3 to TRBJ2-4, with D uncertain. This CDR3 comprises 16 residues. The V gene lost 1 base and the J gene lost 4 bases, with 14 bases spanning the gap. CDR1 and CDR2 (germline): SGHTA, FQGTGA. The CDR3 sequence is CASSLKRSPIKNIQYF. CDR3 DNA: TGTGCCAGCAGCTTAAAAAGGTCACCCATAAAAAACATTCAGTACTTC.

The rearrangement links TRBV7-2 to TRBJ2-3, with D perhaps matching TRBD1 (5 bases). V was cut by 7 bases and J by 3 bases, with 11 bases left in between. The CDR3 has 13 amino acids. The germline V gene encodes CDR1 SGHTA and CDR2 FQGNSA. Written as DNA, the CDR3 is TGTGCCAGCACCCCCGACAGTACAGATACGCAGTATTTT. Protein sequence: CASTPDSTDTQYF.

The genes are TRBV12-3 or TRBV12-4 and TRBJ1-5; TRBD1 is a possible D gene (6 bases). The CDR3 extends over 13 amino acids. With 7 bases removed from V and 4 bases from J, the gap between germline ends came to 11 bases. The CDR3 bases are TGTGCCAGCACCGGAGGGGGGAATCAGCCCCAGCATTTT. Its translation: CASTGGGNQPQHF.

In DNA form, the CDR3 reads TGTGCCAGCACTGCAGGGAGTACCTATAATTCACCCCTCCACTTT. Translation gives CASTAGSTYNSPLHF. The chain uses TRBV6-5 and TRBJ1-6; D might be TRBD1 (5 bases). Trimming shortened V by 7 bases and J by 2 bases, and 12 bases separated the two germline ends. The CDR3 consists of 15 residues. Germline V gene sequence: CDR1 MNHEY, CDR2 SVGAGI.

The CDR3 region is CASSLDWNTEAFF. The CDR3 DNA follows: TGTGCCAGCAGTTTAGACTGGAACACTGAAGCTTTCTTT. The chain employs TRBV28 and TRBJ1-1, with no clear D. V was pared by 2 bases and J by 1 base, with 5 bases between. The length of the CDR3 is 13 residues. Germline V gene sequence: CDR1 MDHEN, CDR2 SYDVKM. Based on the CDR3 plus reference TRBV28 and TRBJ1-1, the full variable domain is DVKVTQSSRYLVKRTGEKVFLECVQDMDHENMFWYRQDPGLGLRLIYFSYDVKMKEKGDIPEGYSVSREKKERFSLILESASTNQTSMYLCASSLDWNTEAFFGQGTRLTVV.